Below, 11 T cell receptor beta chains from the same sample are listed, as sequenced in a study of T cell responses to AZD1222 COVID-19 vaccine. The method was immunoSEQ multiplex PCR; TCRdb's version includes in-frame clones alone and lacks a portion of them. The top ten hold less than 1.2% of the sample, which has approximately 200,000 clones, 90% to 95% seen once. Sequencing was performed on peripheral blood, taken 28 days after the second AZD1222 dose. The source of these receptors is an adult who received the AZD1222 COVID-19 vaccine.

A single count supports this clone. The genes are TRBV7-2 and TRBJ2-1, with 10 positions matching TRBD2. CDR1 is SGHTA and CDR2 is FQGNSA in the germline V gene. The V segment lost 2 bases and the J segment 10 bases; nucleotides outside the gene matches: 11. The CDR3 is 16 amino acids. The CDR3 protein is CASSLNSGGTSGEQFF. The DNA of the CDR3 is TGTGCCAGCAGCTTAAATAGCGGGGGGACTTCTGGGGAGCAGTTCTTC.

This sequence joins TRBV6-5 and TRBJ2-2; the D gene is possibly TRBD2 (5 bases). The V and J ends lost 6 bases and 3 bases respectively, with 14 bases between them. Germline CDR1 MNHEY, CDR2 SVGAGI. The CDR3 is made up of 15 amino acids. This CDR3 is CASRLHEADTGELFF. The CDR3 DNA is TGTGCCAGCAGATTACATGAAGCGGACACCGGGGAGCTGTTTTTT.

This chain uses TRBV19 with TRBJ1-5; tentatively, D is TRBD1 (6 bases). V was shortened by 3 bases and J by 6 bases, with 9 bases between the two germline ends. CDR1 LNHDA and CDR2 SQIVND come from the germline V gene (reference sequence). The CDR3 has 13 amino acids. The CDR3 nucleotides read TGTGCCAGTAGTATCACAGGGATTCAGCCCCAGCATTTT. As protein: CASSITGIQPQHF.

The J gene is TRBJ1-4, the V gene TRBV25-1; no reliable D call. The CDR3 is made up of 15 amino acids. The germline V and J ends were trimmed by 1 base and 0 bases, with 6 bases remaining between them. Germline CDR1 MGHDK, CDR2 SYGVNS. CDR3: CASSEWTATNEKLFF. The CDR3 DNA is TGTGCCAGCAGTGAATGGACGGCAACTAATGAAAAACTGTTTTTT.

V gene TRBV27 combines with J gene TRBJ1-2; D gene unclear. The CDR3 is 13 amino acids. Germline values: CDR1 MNHEY, CDR2 SMNVEV (reference sequence). V dropped 2 bases and J dropped 4 bases, with 8 bases sitting between them. In DNA form, the CDR3 reads TGTGCCAGCAGTTTAACGGCCACCTATGGCTACACCTTC. Protein: CASSLTATYGYTF.

V is TRBV3-1 (or the pseudogene TRBV3-2) and J is TRBJ1-6; unclear D gene. CDR3 length: 16 amino acids. Trimming removed 4 bases at V and 10 bases at J, with 20 bases between. CDR1 is LGHDT, CDR2 YNNKEL, per germline (reference sequence). The CDR3 DNA reads TGTGCCAGCAGCCCTTGGACCTCGAACCTCCCCTCACCCCTCCACTTT. Translation gives CASSPWTSNLPSPLHF.

About this clone: The identical CDR3 is also encoded by other nucleotide sequences in the sample. The V call is TRBV28, the J call TRBJ1-2; 9 bases are shared with TRBD1. This CDR3 is built from 14 residues. Germline values: CDR1 MDHEN, CDR2 SYDVKM. Trimming cost V 4 bases and J 2 bases; bases outside gene matches: 2. CDR3 DNA sequence: TGTGCCAGCAGTTCGGGACAGGGCAACTATGGCTACACCTTC. Translating gives CASSSGQGNYGYTF.

The chain employs TRBV10-3 and TRBJ1-2, with a tentative D call TRBD1 (5 bases). Germline V lookup: CDR1 ENHRY, CDR2 SYGVKD. This CDR3 has 13 residues. Trimming cost V 6 bases and J 2 bases, with 10 bases left between them. The CDR3 coding sequence is TGTGCCATCAGAGGGACTACCAACTATGGCTACACCTTC. Translation: CAIRGTTNYGYTF.

V and J are TRBV14 and TRBJ2-1; D may be TRBD2 (5 bases). The length of the CDR3 is 14 residues. Trimming shortened V by 6 bases and J by 3 bases, and 12 bases separated the two germline ends. Looked up from germline, CDR1 is SGHDN and CDR2 is FVKESK. Here the CDR3 reads CASRPRGGYNEQFF. CDR3 in DNA: TGTGCCAGCAGACCCCGTGGAGGCTACAATGAGCAGTTCTTC.

The chain combines TRBV30 with TRBJ1-2; perhaps TRBD1 as D (5 bases). The CDR3 is 12 residues long. Germline V gene sequence: CDR1 GTSNPN, CDR2 SVGIG (reference sequence). The V end lost 3 bases, the J end lost 4 bases, and 9 bases lay between the germline ends. This CDR3 is CAWRGQGYGYTF. As DNA, the CDR3 is TGTGCCTGGAGAGGGCAGGGCTATGGCTACACCTTC.

The rearrangement uses TRBV18 and TRBJ2-5; the D gene is possibly TRBD2 (6 bases). The ends were cut back, 0 bases at V and 7 bases at J, with 6 bases in the middle. Germline V gene sequence: CDR1 KGHSH, CDR2 LQKENI. This CDR3 is built from 12 residues. The CDR3 sequence: CASSPPGGTQYF. As DNA, the CDR3 is TGTGCCAGCTCACCACCCGGGGGGACCCAGTACTTC.